These T cell receptor beta chains were read from a single sample in a study of technical replicates of blood from a few donors. Measured with immunoSEQ multiplex PCR; TCRdb has only the in-frame clones, and not every one. Among 15,000 to 17,000 clones, under 90% were seen once, and the ten largest hold around 12%. The sequencing input was PBMCs. The receptors shown here come from a human donor in good health. Each CDR3 is given with its conserved first and last residue. A D gene is named only where the DNA matches it firmly. Clone size appears in some rows only: once, few, many, or a class for an expanded clone.

CDR3nt | CDR3aa | d_gene | j_gene | len | v_gene | abundance
TGTGCCAGCAGCTCCGGAGGGGACCCGGGGGTGCAGTACTTC | CASSSGGDPGVQYF | - | TRBJ2-7 | 14 | TRBV7-7 | -
TGTGCCAGCAGCTTCGGGGGGGCTAGCGGGAGTAATGAGCAGTTCTTC | CASSFGGASGSNEQFF | TRBD2 | TRBJ2-1 | 16 | TRBV7-9 | once
TGTGCCAGCAGCTTCTTTTCGGGCAATCAGCCCCAGCATTTT | CASSFFSGNQPQHF | - | TRBJ1-5 | 14 | TRBV5-6 | -
TGCGCCAGCAGCGTGACAGGGGACTATGGCTACACCTTC | CASSVTGDYGYTF | TRBD1 | TRBJ1-2 | 13 | TRBV10-1 | once
TGTGCCAGCAGCTTAGGGATCTCCAACGGGGTCATGAACACTGAAGCTTTCTTT | CASSLGISNGVMNTEAFF | - | TRBJ1-1 | 18 | TRBV7-9 | once
TGTGCCAGCGTAATCGGGACAGGAGAATACGAGCAGTACTTC | CASVIGTGEYEQYF | TRBD1 | TRBJ2-7 | 14 | TRBV2 | once
TGTGCCAGCAGTGAAGCAGGGGGCTCCTACGAGCAGTACTTC | CASSEAGGSYEQYF | - | TRBJ2-7 | 14 | TRBV6-1 | -
TGCGCCAGCAGCTTGCAGGGGTTCGGGGACACTGAAGCTTTCTTT | CASSLQGFGDTEAFF | - | TRBJ1-1 | 15 | TRBV5-1 | -
TGCGCCAGCAGCTTCCCGACTCGGCAACAGTTCTTC | CASSFPTRQQFF | - | TRBJ2-1 | 12 | TRBV5-1 | -
TGTGCCTGGAGCCTACAGGGCTCCTACGAGCAGTACTTC | CAWSLQGSYEQYF | - | TRBJ2-7 | 13 | TRBV30 | -
TGTGCCAGCAGTTACTCTCCGGGACACGAAGCTTTCTTT | CASSYSPGHEAFF | - | TRBJ1-1 | 13 | TRBV6-5 | -
TGTGCCAGCAAACAGGGAGTCAATCAGCCCCAGCATTTT | CASKQGVNQPQHF | - | TRBJ1-5 | 13 | TRBV28 | few
TGCGCCAGCAGCCGGGTTGATAGCGGGAGGCCTCAGAGCTCCTACGAGCAGTACTTC | CASSRVDSGRPQSSYEQYF | TRBD2 | TRBJ2-7 | 19 | TRBV5-1 | -
TGTGCCAGCAGCCTCCAGCGGGACGCAAGCTACGAGCAGTACTTC | CASSLQRDASYEQYF | TRBD2 | TRBJ2-7 | 15 | TRBV7-8 | -
TGTGCCAGTAGCCGACTAGGGACTTACAATGAGCAGTTCTTC | CASSRLGTYNEQFF | - | TRBJ2-1 | 14 | TRBV19 | -
TGTGCCAGCAGCTTGGGGCTAGCGGGGAAGGAGACCCAGTACTTC | CASSLGLAGKETQYF | TRBD2 | TRBJ2-5 | 15 | TRBV5-8 | -